Presented here are 3 T cell receptor beta chains from one specimen sequenced in a study of T cells in Graves' hyperthyroidism and ophthalmopathy (dated by TCRdb to about 2019). Libraries were built with multiplex PCR. Sequencing was carried out with an Illumina HiSeq 2000. The TCR beta CDR3 regions were amplified from the RNA transcripts. The first round of RT-PCR for the TCR CDR3 was performed with the HTBI primer set and the Qiagen OneStep RT-PCR kit. The public reads were reanalyzed by TCRdb: fastp trimming at Q25, MiXCR alignment, in-frame beta chains only. CDR3 protein duplicates are merged, each entry listing the most common genes and DNA. This sample holds hundreds of thousands of distinct CDR3 sequences; less than 15% were observed only once. 9.2% of the sample belongs to the ten largest clones. Material: blood. Receptors were obtained from a woman aged 18-29 years with Graves' hyperthyroidism.

This clonotype was detected ten times or more. The J gene is TRBJ2-2, the V gene TRBV12-3 or TRBV12-4, with D unclear. The CDR3 spans 12 residues. V was clipped by 1 base and J by 7 bases, with 4 bases between them. In nucleotides, the CDR3 is TGTGCCAGCAGTTTAGTCGGCGGGGAGCTGTTTTTT. Translated, it gives CASSLVGGELFF.

This clonotype was found many times. The rearrangement links TRBV28 to TRBJ2-3; D is perhaps TRBD2 (6 bases). V lost 7 bases to trimming and J lost 4 bases, with 24 bases between them. The CDR3 consists of 17 residues. CDR1 and CDR2 from the germline V gene are MDHEN and SYDVKM. The DNA for the CDR3 is TGTGCCAGCAAAGCTGTCCGGGACTCCTTTTCTCCAGATACGCAGTATTTT. Its protein product is CASKAVRDSFSPDTQYF.

This clonotype has more than one count but fewer than ten. J is TRBJ2-1 and V is TRBV9; 7 bases agree with TRBD2. The junction had 2 bases not matched to a gene; V was cut back by 2 bases and J by 9 bases. Germline CDR1 and CDR2: SGDLS and YYNGEE. The CDR3 length is 12 residues. The CDR3 nucleotides read TGTGCCAGCAGCGTGGGAGGGTCTGAGCAGTTCTTC. It is translated as CASSVGGSEQFF.